The T cell receptor beta chain under discussion was sequenced for a study of graft-versus-host responses after intestinal transplantation. Notes on this clone: Its target is not known.

From germline, CDR1 is SGDLS and CDR2 YYNGEE. Trimming at V came to 3 bases and at J to 4 bases, leaving 4 bases not matched to a gene. The CDR3 has 15 amino acids. Using immunoSEQ multiplex PCR, the repertoire was profiled, and TCRdb retains in-frame clones only, with some absent. The sample lists more than 70,000 clones, roughly 90% occurring once. The sequence was obtained from a human donor who received an intestinal transplant. The chain joins TRBV9 to TRBJ2-1, with TRBD1 matching 10 bases. The material was unstimulated CD4+ T cells sorted from spleen or lymph node cells, obtained before intestinal transplant. The CDR3 reads CASSATGGWYNEQFF. The CDR3 bases are TGTGCCAGCAGCGCGACAGGGGGCTGGTACAATGAGCAGTTCTTC.